The TCR beta chain under discussion was sequenced for a study of T cells after posttransplantation cyclophosphamide. V lost 4 bases to trimming and J lost 7 bases; unmatched junction nucleotides: 6. CDR1 and CDR2 (germline): SGHRS, YFSETQ. This CDR3 region has 13 residues. Busulfan-fludarabine conditioning, marrow transplant, and cyclophosphamide on days +3 and +4 were administered. In regard to this clone: Its antigen is still unknown.

Libraries were prepared by immunoSEQ multiplex PCR; TCRdb keeps only in-frame clonotypes and omits some of them. Here the sample spans 20,000 to 25,000 clones, about nine tenths being singletons. Study conclusions and caveats: TRB overlap between skin or GI tissue T cells and blood was limited. Recipient CMV seropositivity and CMV reactivation strongly tracked TRB clonality.

J is TRBJ2-7 and V is TRBV5-1; the match to TRBD2 covers 9 bases. The receptor comes from a female patient aged 25-40 years who received an allogeneic stem cell transplant from an unrelated donor, was CMV-positive, and had no GVHD. The T cells may come from the graft donor. The sample in question was PBMCs, obtained after allogeneic stem cell transplant with posttransplant cyclophosphamide. CDR3 DNA sequence: TGCGCCAGCAGCATCCGGACTAGCGAGGAGCAGTACTTC. Translating gives CASSIRTSEEQYF.